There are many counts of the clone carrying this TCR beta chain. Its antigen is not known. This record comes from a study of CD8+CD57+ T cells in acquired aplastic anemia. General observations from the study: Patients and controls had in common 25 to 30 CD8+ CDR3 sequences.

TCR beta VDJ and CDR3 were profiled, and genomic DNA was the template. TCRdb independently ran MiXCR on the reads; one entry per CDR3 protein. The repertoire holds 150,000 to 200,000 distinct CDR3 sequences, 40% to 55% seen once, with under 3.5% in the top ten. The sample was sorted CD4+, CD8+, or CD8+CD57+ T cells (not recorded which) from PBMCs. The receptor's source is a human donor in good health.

DNA of the CDR3: TGTGCCAGCAAGCTCAATACAGGGGGTGCATACAATGAGCAGTTCTTC. Amino acid sequence: CASKLNTGGAYNEQFF. The J gene is TRBJ2-1, the V gene TRBV6-1, with 8 bases matching TRBD1. V lost 7 bases and J lost 4; bases outside the gene matches: 12. CDR3 size: 16 residues. Per the germline V gene, CDR1 is MNHNS and CDR2 is SASEGT.